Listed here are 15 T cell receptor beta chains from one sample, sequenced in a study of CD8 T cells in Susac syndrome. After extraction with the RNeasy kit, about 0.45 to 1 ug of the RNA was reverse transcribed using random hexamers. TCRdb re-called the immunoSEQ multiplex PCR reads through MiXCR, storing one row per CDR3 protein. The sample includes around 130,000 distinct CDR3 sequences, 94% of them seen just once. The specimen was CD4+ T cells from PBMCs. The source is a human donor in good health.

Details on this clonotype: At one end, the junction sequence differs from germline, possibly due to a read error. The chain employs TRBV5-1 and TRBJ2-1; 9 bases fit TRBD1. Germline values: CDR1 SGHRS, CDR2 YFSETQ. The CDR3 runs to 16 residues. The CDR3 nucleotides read TGCGCCAGCAGTTTGGAGGTGGGGACAGGGATGAATGAGCAGTTCTTC. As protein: CASSLEVGTGMNEQFF.

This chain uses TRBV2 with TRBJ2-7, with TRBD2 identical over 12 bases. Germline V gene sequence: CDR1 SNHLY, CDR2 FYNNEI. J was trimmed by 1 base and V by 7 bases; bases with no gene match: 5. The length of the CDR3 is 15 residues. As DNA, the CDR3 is TGTGCCAGCAAATCGACTAGCGGGAGATCCTACGAGCAGTACTTC. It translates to CASKSTSGRSYEQYF.

The CDR3 DNA follows: TGTGCCTTATACCGGGATAGCGATGAGCAGTTCTTC. This encodes CALYRDSDEQFF. This chain links TRBV30 with TRBJ2-1; D is possibly TRBD2 (5 bases). Trimming took 7 bases from V and 8 from J, leaving 15 bases between them. In germline, CDR1 is GTSNPN, CDR2 SVGIG (reference sequence). The CDR3 contains 12 residues.

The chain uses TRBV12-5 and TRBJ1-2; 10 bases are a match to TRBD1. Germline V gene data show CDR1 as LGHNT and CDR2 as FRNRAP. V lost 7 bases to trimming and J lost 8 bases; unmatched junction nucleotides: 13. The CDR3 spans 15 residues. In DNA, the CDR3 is TGTGCTAGTGCCGGACAGGGGGGAGGATTGCTCGGCTACACCTTC. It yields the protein CASAGQGGGLLGYTF.

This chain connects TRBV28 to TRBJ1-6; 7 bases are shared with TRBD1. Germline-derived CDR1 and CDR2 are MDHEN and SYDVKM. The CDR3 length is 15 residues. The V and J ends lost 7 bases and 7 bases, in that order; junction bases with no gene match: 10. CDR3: CASIAGQSENSPLHF. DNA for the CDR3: TGTGCCAGCATTGCGGGACAGTCTGAAAATTCACCCCTCCACTTT.

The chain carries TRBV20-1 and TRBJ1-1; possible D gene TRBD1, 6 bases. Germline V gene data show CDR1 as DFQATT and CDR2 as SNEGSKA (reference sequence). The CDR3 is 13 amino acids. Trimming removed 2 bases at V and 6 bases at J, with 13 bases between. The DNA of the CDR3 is TGCAGTGCTAGATGGACAGCACTTTCTGAAGCTTTCTTT. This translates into CSARWTALSEAFF.

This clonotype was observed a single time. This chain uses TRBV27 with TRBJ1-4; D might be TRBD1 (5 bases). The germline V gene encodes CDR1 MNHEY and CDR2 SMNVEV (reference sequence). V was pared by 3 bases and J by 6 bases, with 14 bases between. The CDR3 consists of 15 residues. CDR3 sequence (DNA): TGTGCCAGCAGTTTTTTAGGTCAGGGAGATGAAAAACTGTTTTTT. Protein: CASSFLGQGDEKLFF.

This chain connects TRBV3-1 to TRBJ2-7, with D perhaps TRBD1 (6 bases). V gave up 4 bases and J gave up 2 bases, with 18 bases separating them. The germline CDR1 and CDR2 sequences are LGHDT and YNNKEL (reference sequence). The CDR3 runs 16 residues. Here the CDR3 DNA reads TGTGCCAGCAGCCCAACCGGGACACATCTTCCCTACGAGCAGTACTTC. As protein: CASSPTGTHLPYEQYF.

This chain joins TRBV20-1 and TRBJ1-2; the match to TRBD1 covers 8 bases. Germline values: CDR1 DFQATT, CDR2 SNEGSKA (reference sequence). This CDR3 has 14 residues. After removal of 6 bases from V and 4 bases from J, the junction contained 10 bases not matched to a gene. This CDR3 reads CSADKTGVGYGYTF. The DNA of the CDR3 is TGCAGTGCGGACAAGACAGGGGTCGGCTATGGCTACACCTTC.

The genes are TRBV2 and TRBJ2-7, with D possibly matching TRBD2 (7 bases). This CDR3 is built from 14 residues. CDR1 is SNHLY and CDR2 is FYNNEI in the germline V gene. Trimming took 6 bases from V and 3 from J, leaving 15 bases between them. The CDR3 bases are TGTGCCAGCAGGCGGGAGACAGGAAACTACGAGCAGTACTTC. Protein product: CASRRETGNYEQYF.

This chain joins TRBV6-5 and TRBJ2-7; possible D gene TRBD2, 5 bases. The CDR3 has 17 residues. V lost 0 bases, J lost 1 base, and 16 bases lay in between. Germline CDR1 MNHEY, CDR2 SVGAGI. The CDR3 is CASSYSLSVGQSYEQYF. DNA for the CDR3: TGTGCCAGCAGTTACTCCCTTAGCGTTGGGCAATCCTACGAGCAGTACTTC.

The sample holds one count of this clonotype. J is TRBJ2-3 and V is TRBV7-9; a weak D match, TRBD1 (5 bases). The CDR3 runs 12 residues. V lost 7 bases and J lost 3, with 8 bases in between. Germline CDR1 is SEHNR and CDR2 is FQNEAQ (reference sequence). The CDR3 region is CASNRLTDTQYF. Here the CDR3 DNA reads TGTGCCAGCAACAGGTTAACAGATACGCAGTATTTT. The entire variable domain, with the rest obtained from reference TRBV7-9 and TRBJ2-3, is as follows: DTGVSQNPRHKITKRGQNVTFRCDPISEHNRLYWYRQTLGQGPEFLTYFQNEAQLEKSRLLSDRFSAERPKGSFSTLEIQRTEQGDSAMYLCASNRLTDTQYFGPGTRLTVL.

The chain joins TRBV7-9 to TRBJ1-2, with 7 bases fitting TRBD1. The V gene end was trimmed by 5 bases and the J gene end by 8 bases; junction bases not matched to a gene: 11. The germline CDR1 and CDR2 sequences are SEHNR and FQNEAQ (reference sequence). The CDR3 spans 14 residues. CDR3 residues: CASSRGTGAQGYTF. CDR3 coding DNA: TGTGCCAGCAGCCGCGGAACAGGGGCGCAAGGCTACACCTTC.

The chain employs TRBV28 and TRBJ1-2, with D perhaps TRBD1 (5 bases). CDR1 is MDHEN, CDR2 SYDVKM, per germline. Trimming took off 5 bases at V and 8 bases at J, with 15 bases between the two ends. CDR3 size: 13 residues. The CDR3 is CASSLQGYRGYTF. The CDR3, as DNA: TGTGCCAGCAGTCTGCAGGGTTATCGGGGCTACACCTTC.

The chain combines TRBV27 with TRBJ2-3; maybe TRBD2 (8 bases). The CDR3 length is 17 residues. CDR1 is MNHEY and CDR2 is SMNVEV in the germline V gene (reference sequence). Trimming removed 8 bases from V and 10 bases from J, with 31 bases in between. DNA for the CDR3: TGTGCCAGCCACGAACACGGGAGGGGGCGACCGGCTAGATCGCAGTATTTT. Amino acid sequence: CASHEHGRGRPARSQYF.